This TCR beta chain was identified during a study of cytomegalovirus exposure and HLA in healthy donors. The study, taken as a whole, reports: Productive rates of about 87% or about 30% were seen for most TCR beta V segments in an earlier analysis.

The study ran its PCR with 60 Vbeta and 13 Jbeta primers. Method: immunoSEQ multiplex PCR; TCRdb's copy keeps in-frame clones and lacks some. The sample has some 130,000 clones; about 10% are singletons. Notes on this clone: Its specificity is not known.

This receptor was obtained from a woman in her thirties or forties in good health and CMV-seropositive. The sequenced sample was PBMCs.

CDR3 residues: CASSPSTGVYIYEQYF. CDR3 sequence (DNA): TGTGCCAGCAGTCCCTCCACCGGGGTTTATATCTACGAGCAGTACTTC. The J gene is TRBJ2-7, the V gene TRBV27, with D perhaps TRBD2 (5 bases). CDR1 MNHEY and CDR2 SMNVEV come from the germline V gene (reference sequence). The CDR3 loop spans 16 amino acids. V was pared by 5 bases and J by 3 bases, with 20 bases between.